One sample yielded the 27 T cell receptor beta chains listed below, sequenced in a study of T cell responses to AZD1222 COVID-19 vaccine. Assay: immunoSEQ multiplex PCR; the TCRdb copy retains only in-frame clones and omits some. The profile shows roughly 160,000 clones, 85% to 90% of them singletons. This specimen was peripheral blood, taken on day 0 of AZD1222 vaccination. All receptors derive from an adult in good health.

The chain recombines TRBV7-3 with TRBJ2-1; the match to TRBD2 covers 11 bases. The germline CDR1 and CDR2 sequences are SGHTA and FQGTGA. With V trimmed by 2 bases and J by 4 bases, 4 bases remained unmatched. The CDR3 is 16 amino acids. In DNA form, the CDR3 reads TGTGCCAGCAGCTTATCCGGGACTAGCGGATACAATGAGCAGTTCTTC. This codes for CASSLSGTSGYNEQFF. Using reference TRBV7-3 and TRBJ2-1 for the parts outside the CDR3, the full variable domain is GAGVSQTPSNKVTEKGKYVELRCDPISGHTALYWYRQSLGQGPEFLIYFQGTGAADDSGLPNDRFFAVRPEGSVSTLKIQRTERGDSAVYLCASSLSGTSGYNEQFFGPGTRLTVL.

Concerning this clone: Other DNA sequences in this sample translate to the same CDR3. The chain joins TRBV6-1 to TRBJ1-5; TRBD1 might be the D (6 bases). The CDR3 consists of 13 residues. The ends were cut back, 3 bases at V and 4 bases at J, with 7 bases in the middle. Germline V gives CDR1 MNHNS, CDR2 SASEGT. CDR3 nucleotide sequence: TGTGCCAGCAGTGAGGACAGAAATCAGCCCCAGCATTTT. Translation gives CASSEDRNQPQHF.

V gene TRBV30 combines with J gene TRBJ2-6; TRBD1 agrees at 9 bases. Germline CDR1 is GTSNPN and CDR2 is SVGIG (reference sequence). Germline trimming cut 4 bases from V and 2 bases from J; bases unmatched to any gene: 9. The CDR3 is 17 amino acids. CDR3 protein: CAWTVGTGSPGANVLTF. As DNA, the CDR3 is TGTGCCTGGACTGTCGGGACAGGGTCTCCTGGGGCCAACGTCCTGACTTTC.

This chain uses TRBV27 with TRBJ1-5; D perhaps matches TRBD1 (5 bases). The CDR3 extends over 14 amino acids. Trimming removed 8 bases from V and 2 bases from J, with 13 bases in between. Germline loops: CDR1 MNHEY, CDR2 SMNVEV (reference sequence). This CDR3 is CASRGGMGNQPQHF. For the CDR3, the DNA is TGTGCCAGCCGGGGGGGAATGGGCAATCAGCCCCAGCATTTT.

The CDR3: CASRRSGVITDTQYF. CDR3 in DNA: TGTGCCAGCAGACGGAGCGGGGTAATCACAGATACGCAGTATTTT. The chain joins TRBV28 to TRBJ2-3; 7 nucleotides line up with TRBD2. V dropped 6 bases and J dropped 2; count of bases not matched to a gene: 8. CDR3 size: 15 residues. Germline-derived CDR1 and CDR2 are MDHEN and SYDVKM.

V gene TRBV7-8 combines with J gene TRBJ1-1; D gene unclear. Germline lookup yields CDR1 SGHVS and CDR2 FQNEAQ. Trimming pared 5 bases from V and 7 bases from J, leaving 8 bases between. The length of the CDR3 is 11 residues. As DNA, the CDR3 is TGTGCCAGCAGCCTGGATGTTGAAGCTTTCTTT. Translation: CASSLDVEAFF. The whole variable domain, filled in from reference TRBV7-8 and TRBJ1-1, reads GAGVSQSPRYKVAKRGQDVALRCDPISGHVSLFWYQQALGQGPEFLTYFQNEAQLDKSGLPSDRFFAERPEGSVSTLKIQRTQQEDSAVYLCASSLDVEAFFGQGTRLTVV.

The J gene is TRBJ1-2, the V gene TRBV29-1; D not resolved. V lost 4 bases and J 1 base, leaving 7 bases between the germline ends. The CDR3 covers 12 residues. Germline CDR1 reads SQVTM; CDR2 reads ANQGSEA. The CDR3 region has the DNA TGCAGCGTTGGCGGTGTTAACTATGGCTACACCTTC. Its protein is CSVGGVNYGYTF.

This clone was detected once. This chain links TRBV27 with TRBJ2-1, with D perhaps TRBD1 (6 bases). With 2 bases removed from V and 8 bases from J, the gap between germline ends came to 13 bases. CDR1 is MNHEY, CDR2 SMNVEV, per germline (reference sequence). The CDR3 is made up of 14 amino acids. For the CDR3, the DNA is TGTGCCAGCAGTTTAGGGGTGGGGGCGGATGAGCAGTTCTTC. It is translated as CASSLGVGADEQFF.

The V gene is TRBV28, the J gene TRBJ1-5, with D perhaps matching TRBD1 (5 bases). The CDR3 is 17 amino acids. In germline, CDR1 is MDHEN, CDR2 SYDVKM. Trimming took off 3 bases at V and 4 bases at J, with 19 bases between the two ends. The CDR3 coding sequence is TGTGCCAGCAGTTTTCCCCAGGTAGGGCAGGGAAATCAGCCCCAGCATTTT. Protein product: CASSFPQVGQGNQPQHF.

A few counts support this clone. The chain has TRBV19 and TRBJ1-5; 7 bases line up with TRBD1. V lost 8 bases to trimming and J lost 6 bases; unmatched junction nucleotides: 7. CDR3 length: 13 residues. Looked up from germline, CDR1 is LNHDA and CDR2 is SQIVND (reference sequence). DNA for the CDR3: TGTGCCAGTGGACAGGAGGTAGGTCAGCCCCAGCATTTT. It translates to CASGQEVGQPQHF.

The chain is built from TRBV5-6 and TRBJ1-6; D may be TRBD1 (5 bases). Trimming took 1 base from V and 7 from J, leaving 18 bases between them. CDR1 and CDR2 from the germline V gene are SGHDT and YYEEEE. CDR3 length: 17 amino acids. For the CDR3, the DNA is TGTGCCAGCAGCTTGAACCACCGCCAGGGAAGAAATTCACCCCTCCACTTT. Protein product: CASSLNHRQGRNSPLHF.

The chain uses TRBV19 and TRBJ2-5; D not certain. The length of the CDR3 is 13 residues. The germline V gene encodes CDR1 LNHDA and CDR2 SQIVND (reference sequence). V was cut by 4 bases and J by 2 bases, with 8 bases left in between. This chain's CDR3 is CASSSGKQETQYF. DNA for the CDR3: TGTGCCAGTAGTAGCGGCAAGCAAGAGACCCAGTACTTC. The full variable domain, completed using reference TRBV19 and TRBJ2-5, is DGGITQSPKYLFRKEGQNVTLSCEQNLNHDAMYWYRQDPGQGLRLIYYSQIVNDFQKGDIAEGYSVSREKKESFPLTVTSAQKNPTAFYLCASSSGKQETQYFGPGTRLLVL.

The genes are TRBV6-1 and TRBJ2-7; a weak D match, TRBD1 (6 bases). Trimming shortened V by 1 base and J by 5 bases, and 15 bases separated the two germline ends. The CDR3 is 15 amino acids. Per germline, CDR1 MNHNS and CDR2 SASEGT. The CDR3 is CASSEGLGALDEQYF. The CDR3 nucleotides are TGTGCCAGCAGTGAAGGGTTGGGGGCCCTTGACGAGCAGTACTTC.

This chain links TRBV27 with TRBJ1-5; D is unclear. The CDR3 length is 13 residues. Germline V CDR1 and CDR2: MNHEY, SMNVEV (reference sequence). V lost 5 bases to trimming and J lost 6 bases, with 11 bases between them. The chain's CDR3 is CASSPPSGQPQHF. CDR3 DNA: TGTGCCAGCAGTCCACCCTCGGGTCAGCCCCAGCATTTT.

The rearrangement uses TRBV4-3 and TRBJ2-2; D uncertain. The V and J ends lost 0 bases and 3 bases respectively, with 8 bases between them. Germline CDR1 reads LGHNA; CDR2 reads YSLEER. This CDR3 spans 15 amino acids. The CDR3, as DNA: TGCGCCAGCAGCCAAGATCGGCAGCACACCGGGGAGCTGTTTTTT. This codes for CASSQDRQHTGELFF.

This clone counts as medium-sized. The rearrangement uses TRBV6-2 or TRBV6-3 and TRBJ2-7; no clear D. Trimming left V 0 bases short and J 0 bases short, with 9 bases between. CDR3 size: 15 residues. Germline V lookup: CDR1 MNHEY, CDR2 SVGEGT. The CDR3 nucleotides are TGTGCCAGCAGTTACTCCGAGGATTCCTCCTACGAGCAGTACTTC. It is translated as CASSYSEDSSYEQYF.

J is TRBJ2-7 and V is TRBV2; 9 nucleotides match TRBD1. V lost 6 bases to trimming and J lost 0 bases; unmatched junction nucleotides: 6. This CDR3 has 15 residues. Germline loops: CDR1 SNHLY, CDR2 FYNNEI. The CDR3 DNA is TGTGCCAGCAGGAGGGACAGGGCTTACTCCTACGAGCAGTACTTC. Protein sequence: CASRRDRAYSYEQYF.

The gene calls are TRBV19 and TRBJ1-1; D unresolved. Trimming removed 6 bases from V and 1 base from J, with 18 bases in between. This CDR3 is 16 amino acids long. The germline V gene encodes CDR1 LNHDA and CDR2 SQIVND (reference sequence). The CDR3 sequence: CASREETTGPNTEAFF. The CDR3 DNA sequence: TGTGCCAGTAGGGAGGAAACGACCGGACCGAACACTGAAGCTTTCTTT. Variable domain in full (rest from reference TRBV19 and TRBJ1-1): DGGITQSPKYLFRKEGQNVTLSCEQNLNHDAMYWYRQDPGQGLRLIYYSQIVNDFQKGDIAEGYSVSREKKESFPLTVTSAQKNPTAFYLCASREETTGPNTEAFFGQGTRLTVV.

The chain is built from TRBV28 and TRBJ2-1; the D gene is possibly TRBD2 (6 bases). Germline V gene lookup returns CDR1 MDHEN and CDR2 SYDVKM. The CDR3 has 17 amino acids. The V end lost 4 bases, the J end lost 6 bases, and 22 bases lay between the germline ends. The CDR3 DNA reads TGTGCCAGCAGTTCCACGAGGAGGGGCCGCCTCAGCAATGAGCAGTTCTTC. Its protein is CASSSTRRGRLSNEQFF. Supplemented by reference TRBV28 and TRBJ2-1, the full variable domain reads DVKVTQSSRYLVKRTGEKVFLECVQDMDHENMFWYRQDPGLGLRLIYFSYDVKMKEKGDIPEGYSVSREKKERFSLILESASTNQTSMYLCASSSTRRGRLSNEQFFGPGTRLTVL.

The chain couples TRBV7-9 to TRBJ1-2; no firm D call. V lost 9 bases to trimming and J lost 8 bases, with 22 bases between them. The germline gives CDR1 SEHNR, CDR2 FQNEAQ (reference sequence). The CDR3 extends over 14 amino acids. The CDR3 sequence is CASMKGPAPGGYTF. The DNA for the CDR3 is TGTGCCAGTATGAAAGGGCCCGCCCCTGGGGGCTACACCTTC.

The chain recombines TRBV5-4 with TRBJ2-5; 7 positions agree with TRBD2. The CDR3 spans 17 residues. Germline trimming cut 4 bases from V and 2 bases from J; bases unmatched to any gene: 14. Germline V gene lookup returns CDR1 SGHNT and CDR2 YYREEE (reference sequence). DNA for the CDR3: TGTGCCAGCAGCCCCCGGCTAGCTAGCGGAGGACAAGAGACCCAGTACTTC. This sequence encodes CASSPRLASGGQETQYF.

V gene TRBV27 combines with J gene TRBJ1-2; no definite D call. Germline assignment: CDR1 MNHEY and CDR2 SMNVEV (reference sequence). V shed 6 bases and J shed 3 bases, with 8 bases lying between them. The CDR3 extends over 12 amino acids. The CDR3 DNA follows: TGTGCCAGCAGGCGGCTTGACTATGGCTACACCTTC. This codes for CASRRLDYGYTF.

The count of this clone is one. The gene calls are TRBV6-1 and TRBJ2-5, with 16 bases aligning to TRBD2. CDR3 size: 19 residues. Per the germline V gene, CDR1 is MNHNS and CDR2 is SASEGT. V gave up 3 bases and J gave up 1 base; unmatched junction bases: 8. The CDR3 spells CASSEWPGTSGGAQETQYF. The CDR3 coding sequence is TGTGCCAGCAGTGAGTGGCCGGGGACTAGCGGGGGGGCCCAAGAGACCCAGTACTTC.

This clone came up once. The V and J genes are TRBV6-5 and TRBJ2-2; D is unclear. CDR1 MNHEY and CDR2 SVGAGI come from the germline V gene. The V end lost 4 bases, the J end lost 4 bases, and 7 bases lay between the germline ends. This CDR3 spans 13 amino acids. CDR3 nucleotide sequence: TGTGCCAGCAGTTTAAGGGTCACCGGGGAGCTGTTTTTT. It yields the protein CASSLRVTGELFF.

DNA for the CDR3: TGTGCTAGTGGTTTGCAAGGGGTGGAGAAAACTAATGAAAAACTGTTTTTT. This gives the protein CASGLQGVEKTNEKLFF. The chain combines TRBV12-5 with TRBJ1-4; tentative D call: TRBD1 (5 bases). V was pared by 2 bases and J by 1 base, with 14 bases between. The CDR3 has 17 residues. Germline V CDR1 and CDR2: LGHNT, FRNRAP.

This sequence joins TRBV6-5 and TRBJ2-5; D uncertain. Germline assignment: CDR1 MNHEY and CDR2 SVGAGI. Trimming left V 4 bases short and J 7 bases short, with 10 bases between. The CDR3 sequence is 12 residues long. The CDR3 region is CASSSGSGTQYF. As DNA, the CDR3 is TGTGCCAGCAGTTCCGGCTCCGGGACCCAGTACTTC.

The chain joins TRBV5-1 to TRBJ1-6; 12 positions agree with TRBD1. The V segment lost 6 bases and the J segment 8 bases; nucleotides outside the gene matches: 9. Germline V gene sequence: CDR1 SGHRS, CDR2 YFSETQ. The CDR3 consists of 16 residues. CDR3 DNA: TGCGCCAGCACCAACACCGGGACAGGGGGCGATTCACCCCTCCACTTT. This codes for CASTNTGTGGDSPLHF.